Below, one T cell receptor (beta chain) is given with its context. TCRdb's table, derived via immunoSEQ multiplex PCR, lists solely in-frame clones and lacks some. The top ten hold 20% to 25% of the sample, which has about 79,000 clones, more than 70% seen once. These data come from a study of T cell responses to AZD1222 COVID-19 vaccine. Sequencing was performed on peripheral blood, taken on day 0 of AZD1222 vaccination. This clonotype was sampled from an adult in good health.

The CDR3 coding sequence is TGTGCCAGCAGTTTATTTGGGGGCAGCACTGAAGCTTTCTTT. Its protein is CASSLFGGSTEAFF. The chain recombines TRBV27 with TRBJ1-1; D is perhaps TRBD1 (6 bases). CDR3 length: 14 residues. The germline V gene encodes CDR1 MNHEY and CDR2 SMNVEV (reference sequence). Trimming removed 1 base at V and 4 bases at J, with 10 bases between.